The 25 T cell receptor beta chains in this list originate from one sample, sequenced in a study of beta chain features in type 1 diabetes. Their cognate antigens are unknown. Every isolated RNA sample was fully reverse transcribed, so sequencing captured expressed TCRB transcripts. Data came from immunoSEQ multiplex PCR; TCRdb stores just in-frame clones and leaves some out. The sample includes more than 250,000 clones, 13% to 15% of them seen just once. Regarding the study as a whole: Type 1 diabetes patients had moderately but significantly shorter TCRB CDR3s in all four CD4+ subsets.

Specimen: naive CD4+ T cells from blood. The receptors come from a man aged 30 to 39 with type 1 diabetes.

The rearrangement joins TRBV5-6 to TRBJ2-2; tentatively, D is TRBD1 (5 bases). The germline V gene has CDR1 SGHDT and CDR2 YYEEEE. The ends were cut back, 4 bases at V and 6 bases at J, with 13 bases in the middle. CDR3 length: 14 amino acids. The CDR3 here is CASSIRDISGELFF. The CDR3 DNA is TGTGCCAGCAGCATCAGGGATATCTCCGGGGAGCTGTTTTTT. The full variable domain, its missing parts supplied by reference TRBV5-6 and TRBJ2-2, is DAGVTQSPTHLIKTRGQQVTLRCSPKSGHDTVSWYQQALGQGPQFIFQYYEEEERQRGNFPDRFSGHQFPNYSSELNVNALLLGDSALYLCASSIRDISGELFFGEGSRLTVL.

J is TRBJ1-5 and V is TRBV28; TRBD1 is a possible D gene (5 bases). The CDR3 loop spans 14 amino acids. Germline V gene data show CDR1 as MDHEN and CDR2 as SYDVKM. V dropped 8 bases and J dropped 3 bases, with 14 bases sitting between them. The CDR3 bases are TGTGCCAGCTACTCTAACAGGCACAATCAGCCCCAGCATTTT. Its protein product is CASYSNRHNQPQHF.

This clone was seen a handful of times. The J gene is TRBJ1-5, the V gene TRBV19; 8 bases agree with TRBD1. Trimming cost V 7 bases and J 3 bases; bases outside gene matches: 8. Germline V gene lookup returns CDR1 LNHDA and CDR2 SQIVND (reference sequence). The CDR3 spans 15 residues. The CDR3 DNA sequence: TGTGCCAGTAACGGACAGGGCCTTATCAATCAGCCCCAGCATTTT. This encodes CASNGQGLINQPQHF.

The chain employs TRBV2 and TRBJ2-1; D remains ambiguous. Germline CDR1 is SNHLY and CDR2 is FYNNEI. V lost 5 bases and J lost 8, with 10 bases in between. The CDR3 length is 12 residues. The CDR3 sequence: CASSTQDYEQFF. CDR3 nucleotide sequence: TGTGCCAGCAGTACCCAGGATTATGAGCAGTTCTTC.

The chain joins TRBV4-2 to TRBJ2-2; no clear D gene. The V end lost 1 base, the J end lost 0 bases, and 15 bases lay between the germline ends. This CDR3 has 18 residues. Germline values: CDR1 LGHNA, CDR2 YNFKEQ. The CDR3 DNA sequence: TGTGCCAGCAGCCAAGTTCTATACGCGGCCACGAACACCGGGGAGCTGTTTTTT. Translating it yields CASSQVLYAATNTGELFF.

This clone was counted a few times. The V call is TRBV7-9, the J call TRBJ2-5, with TRBD2 identical over 14 bases. The trim removed 5 bases at V and 5 bases at J, leaving 7 bases unmatched. The germline V gene has CDR1 SEHNR and CDR2 FQNEAQ (reference sequence). The CDR3 totals 16 residues. In nucleotides, the CDR3 is TGTGCCAGCAGCCCGACTAGCGGGAGGGCAAAGGAGACCCAGTACTTC. Translation gives CASSPTSGRAKETQYF.

The chain is built from TRBV7-9 and TRBJ2-7; D ambiguous. Trimming took off 1 base at V and 7 bases at J, with 14 bases between the two ends. CDR3 size: 14 residues. Germline V gene lookup returns CDR1 SEHNR and CDR2 FQNEAQ (reference sequence). The CDR3 protein is CASSLGGTKWEQYF. The CDR3 DNA follows: TGTGCCAGCAGCTTAGGAGGTACGAAGTGGGAGCAGTACTTC.

The chain links TRBV5-4 to TRBJ2-5; 12 bases agree with TRBD2. The CDR3 spans 16 residues. V was pared by 2 bases and J by 5 bases, with 7 bases of the junction left unmatched. Germline values: CDR1 SGHNT, CDR2 YYREEE (reference sequence). The CDR3 nucleotides read TGTGCCAGCAGCTTTCTAGCGGGAGGGCGATCGGAGACCCAGTACTTC. Its protein is CASSFLAGGRSETQYF.

The chain is built from TRBV28 and TRBJ1-1; a possible D gene is TRBD1 (6 bases). Germline CDR1 MDHEN, CDR2 SYDVKM. CDR3 length equals 14 residues. V shed 7 bases and J shed 3 bases, with 15 bases lying between them. The CDR3 sequence: CASTGVYSYTEAFF. The CDR3 DNA reads TGTGCCAGCACAGGGGTGTACAGTTACACTGAAGCTTTCTTT.

The rearrangement uses TRBV29-1 and TRBJ2-3, with D perhaps TRBD1 (5 bases). The CDR3 length is 13 residues. V was cut by 7 bases and J by 5 bases, with 16 bases left in between. Germline V gene data show CDR1 as SQVTM and CDR2 as ANQGSEA. The CDR3 DNA is TGCAGCGCCCTGGGTGGGGCAGGAGATACGCAGTATTTT. Amino acid sequence: CSALGGAGDTQYF.

The chain has TRBV9 and TRBJ2-2; 11 nucleotides line up with TRBD2. V lost 4 bases to trimming and J lost 5 bases; unmatched junction nucleotides: 13. Per the germline V gene, CDR1 is SGDLS and CDR2 is YYNGEE. CDR3 length: 18 residues. This chain's CDR3 is CASSPRDIGTSGTGELFF. In DNA form, the CDR3 reads TGTGCCAGCAGCCCTCGCGACATAGGGACTAGCGGAACCGGGGAGCTGTTTTTT.

This clone was counted between two and nine times. At the DNA level, this CDR3 is encoded by other sequences in the same sample as well. The rearrangement links TRBV7-3 to TRBJ2-1; TRBD2 might be the D (5 bases). This CDR3 has 14 amino acids. The V gene's germline CDR1 is SGHTA and CDR2 FQGTGA. V was shortened by 1 base and J by 6 bases, with 10 bases between the two germline ends. The CDR3 DNA is TGTGCCAGCAGCTTAAATCCAGGAGGCAATGAGCAGTTCTTC. It yields the protein CASSLNPGGNEQFF.

The chain has TRBV19 and TRBJ1-5; a weak D match, TRBD1 (6 bases). The V end lost 5 bases, the J end lost 8 bases, and 13 bases lay between the germline ends. Germline V CDR1 and CDR2: LNHDA, SQIVND (reference sequence). This CDR3 has 13 residues. CDR3 in amino acids: CASSLQGQEPQHF. CDR3 in DNA: TGTGCCAGTAGTCTACAGGGTCAGGAGCCCCAGCATTTT. The full variable domain, its missing parts supplied by reference TRBV19 and TRBJ1-5, is DGGITQSPKYLFRKEGQNVTLSCEQNLNHDAMYWYRQDPGQGLRLIYYSQIVNDFQKGDIAEGYSVSREKKESFPLTVTSAQKNPTAFYLCASSLQGQEPQHFGDGTRLSIL.

This clone came up a few times. Other DNA sequences within the sample encode an identical CDR3. The V call is TRBV14, the J call TRBJ1-1; D is uncertain. The CDR3 has 14 amino acids. The V and J ends lost 4 bases and 1 base respectively, with 10 bases between them. CDR1 is SGHDN and CDR2 is FVKESK in the germline V gene. CDR3: CASSRLTGNTEAFF. The CDR3 DNA is TGTGCCAGCAGCCGCCTGACTGGGAACACTGAAGCTTTCTTT.

The chain is built from TRBV4-3 and TRBJ2-1, with D perhaps matching TRBD2 (5 bases). Germline V gene data show CDR1 as LGHNA and CDR2 as YSLEER. V lost 1 base to trimming and J lost 12 bases, with 16 bases between them. The CDR3 runs to 14 residues. The CDR3 region is CASSQGLRFVMQFF. For the CDR3, the DNA is TGCGCCAGCAGCCAAGGACTAAGATTCGTGATGCAGTTCTTC.

This clone was seen only a few times. For the CDR3, the DNA is TGTGCCAGTAGTATCGGCAGGGGGCTGAACAATGAGCAGTTCTTC. As protein: CASSIGRGLNNEQFF. This rearrangement joins TRBV19 to TRBJ2-1, with TRBD1 matching over 8 bases. The length of the CDR3 is 15 residues. V dropped 3 bases and J dropped 5; count of bases not matched to a gene: 6. The germline V gene encodes CDR1 LNHDA and CDR2 SQIVND (reference sequence). The variable domain in full, completed from reference TRBV19 and TRBJ2-1, reads DGGITQSPKYLFRKEGQNVTLSCEQNLNHDAMYWYRQDPGQGLRLIYYSQIVNDFQKGDIAEGYSVSREKKESFPLTVTSAQKNPTAFYLCASSIGRGLNNEQFFGPGTRLTVL.

This sequence joins TRBV9 and TRBJ2-3; 14 bases are shared with TRBD2. The junction had 9 bases not matched to a gene; V was cut back by 4 bases and J by 5 bases. Germline values: CDR1 SGDLS, CDR2 YYNGEE. CDR3 length: 17 residues. The CDR3 sequence: CASSPGTSGRHKDTQYF. The CDR3 nucleotides read TGTGCCAGCAGCCCCGGGACTAGCGGGAGACATAAAGATACGCAGTATTTT.

V is TRBV11-2 and J is TRBJ1-4, with 9 bases identical to TRBD1. This CDR3 is built from 16 residues. With 5 bases clipped from V and 6 bases from J, the junction kept 10 bases outside the gene matches. Germline V CDR1 and CDR2: SGHAT, FQNNGV. The CDR3 DNA reads as TGTGCCAGCAGCCACGGCGGGCGGACAGGGGATGAAAAACTGTTTTTT. It yields the protein CASSHGGRTGDEKLFF.

This clone turned up a few times. This chain's CDR3 is CASTGDLTNEQFF. The CDR3 coding sequence is TGTGCCAGCACGGGAGACCTTACCAATGAGCAGTTCTTC. The rearrangement uses TRBV25-1 and TRBJ2-1, with D possibly TRBD2 on 6 matching bases. The CDR3 has 13 amino acids. Germline V lookup: CDR1 MGHDK, CDR2 SYGVNS. Trimming pared 7 bases from V and 6 bases from J, leaving 13 bases between.

In its sample, this clone was seen a few times. This chain links TRBV4-3 with TRBJ2-1; D is uncertain. The germline gives CDR1 LGHNA, CDR2 YSLEER. V was pared by 4 bases and J by 0 bases, with 16 bases between. The CDR3 contains 17 residues. The CDR3 region has the DNA TGCGCCAGCAGCCCAGGCCCCCACAAGAGCTCCTACAATGAGCAGTTCTTC. This sequence encodes CASSPGPHKSSYNEQFF.

This clone was seen more than once but under ten times. The chain uses TRBV6-1 and TRBJ2-1; D call uncertain. The ends were cut back, 2 bases at V and 9 bases at J, with 5 bases in the middle. The germline V gene has CDR1 MNHNS and CDR2 SASEGT. The CDR3 sequence is 11 residues long. This CDR3 is CASSEMREQFF. CDR3 in DNA: TGTGCCAGCAGTGAAATGCGTGAGCAGTTCTTC.

The gene calls are TRBV7-9 and TRBJ2-1; TRBD2 aligns across 9 bases. The length of the CDR3 is 15 residues. V gave up 5 bases and J gave up 6 bases; unmatched junction bases: 8. Per the germline V gene, CDR1 is SEHNR and CDR2 is FQNEAQ (reference sequence). CDR3 DNA: TGTGCCAGCAGCCACGCGGGAGGGCCGCCCAATGAGCAGTTCTTC. It translates to CASSHAGGPPNEQFF.

This clone was counted only a few times. This rearrangement joins TRBV9 to TRBJ2-5; D call uncertain. The CDR3 extends over 14 amino acids. The germline V and J ends were trimmed by 0 bases and 1 base, with 7 bases remaining between them. The germline V gene encodes CDR1 SGDLS and CDR2 YYNGEE. DNA for the CDR3: TGTGCCAGCAGCGTAGGTACAACCCAAGAGACCCAGTACTTC. It translates to CASSVGTTQETQYF.

This clone turned up a few times. Compared with germline, one end of the junction differs, possibly owing to a read error. The chain is built from TRBV5-6 and TRBJ2-5; no reliable D call. The CDR3 consists of 13 residues. Germline CDR1 and CDR2: SGHDT and YYEEEE. CDR3 amino acids: CASSLGLQETQYF. CDR3 in DNA: TGTGCCAGCAGTTTGGGTCTACAAGAGACCCAGTACTTC.

The chain joins TRBV25-1 to TRBJ2-1, with D possibly being TRBD1 (5 bases). Germline CDR1 MGHDK, CDR2 SYGVNS. The CDR3 is made up of 11 amino acids. The germline V and J ends were trimmed by 4 bases and 8 bases, with 6 bases remaining between them. CDR3 protein: CASSAGYEQFF. DNA for the CDR3: TGTGCCAGCAGTGCAGGGTATGAGCAGTTCTTC. Complete variable domain (other parts from reference TRBV25-1 and TRBJ2-1): EADIYQTPRYLVIGTGKKITLECSQTMGHDKMYWYQQDPGMELHLIHYSYGVNSTEKGDLSSESTVSRIRTEHFPLTLESARPSHTSQYLCASSAGYEQFFGPGTRLTVL.